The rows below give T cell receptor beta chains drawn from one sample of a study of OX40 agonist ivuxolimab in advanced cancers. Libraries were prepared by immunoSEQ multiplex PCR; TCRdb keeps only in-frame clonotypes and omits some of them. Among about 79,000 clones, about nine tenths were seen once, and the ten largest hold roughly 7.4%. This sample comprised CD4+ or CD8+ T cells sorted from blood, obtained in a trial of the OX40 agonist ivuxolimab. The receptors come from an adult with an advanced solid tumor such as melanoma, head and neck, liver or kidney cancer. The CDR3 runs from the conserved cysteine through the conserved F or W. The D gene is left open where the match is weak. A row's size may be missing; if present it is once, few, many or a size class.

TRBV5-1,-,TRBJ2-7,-,CASSLTRGESYEQYF,TGCGCCAGCAGCTTAACGCGGGGAGAGTCCTACGAGCAGTACTTC
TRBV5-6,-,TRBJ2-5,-,CASSLGGPGDF,TGTGCCAGCAGCTTGGGGGGACCCGGTGACTTC
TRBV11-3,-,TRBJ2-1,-,CASSKRGSSYNEQFF,TGTGCCAGCAGCAAACGGGGGAGCTCCTACAATGAGCAGTTCTTC
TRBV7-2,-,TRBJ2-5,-,CASTFQETQYF,TGTGCCAGCACCTTTCAAGAGACCCAGTACTTC
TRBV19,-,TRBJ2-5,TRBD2,CASSTQLAGETQYF,TGTGCCAGTAGTACCCAACTAGCGGGGGAGACCCAGTACTTC
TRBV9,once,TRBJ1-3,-,CASSATGSGNTIYF,TGTGCCAGCAGCGCCACAGGGTCGGGAAACACCATATATTTT
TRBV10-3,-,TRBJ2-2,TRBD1,CAIGTGDTGELFF,TGTGCCATCGGGACAGGGGACACCGGGGAGCTGTTTTTT
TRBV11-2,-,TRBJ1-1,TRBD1,CASSLAPTGAATEAFF,TGTGCCAGCAGCTTAGCCCCGACAGGGGCTGCCACTGAAGCTTTCTTT
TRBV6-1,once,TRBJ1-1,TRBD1,CASIGQGHTEAFF,TGTGCCAGCATAGGACAGGGCCACACTGAAGCTTTCTTT
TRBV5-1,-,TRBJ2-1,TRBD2,CASKPGLAGNNEQFF,TGCGCCAGCAAACCGGGACTAGCGGGGAACAATGAGCAGTTCTTC
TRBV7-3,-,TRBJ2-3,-,CASSPIPGGDTQYF,TGTGCCAGCAGCCCCATCCCGGGGGGCGATACGCAGTATTTT
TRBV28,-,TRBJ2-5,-,CASTITSRETQYF,TGTGCCAGCACCATCACTAGTCGGGAGACCCAGTACTTC
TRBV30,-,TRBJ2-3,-,CAWSVPNTQYF,TGTGCCTGGAGTGTACCCAATACGCAGTATTTT
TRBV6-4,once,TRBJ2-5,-,CASMSQCQRGQTQYF,TGTGCCAGCATGTCCCAGTGTCAGAGGGGTCAGACCCAGTACTTC
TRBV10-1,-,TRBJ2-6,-,CASSESVGAGANVLTF,TGCGCCAGCAGTGAGTCGGTCGGGGCTGGGGCCAACGTCCTGACTTTC
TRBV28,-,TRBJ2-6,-,CAGRDSGANVLTF,TGTGCCGGCAGAGACTCTGGGGCCAACGTCCTGACTTTC
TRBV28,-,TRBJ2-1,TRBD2,CASSLSGTSGTDEQFF,TGTGCCAGCAGTTTATCCGGGACTAGCGGGACTGATGAGCAGTTCTTC
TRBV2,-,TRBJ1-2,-,CASSARDYGYTF,TGTGCCAGCAGTGCTCGGGACTATGGCTACACCTTC
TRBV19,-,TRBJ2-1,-,CASTARRGYEQFF,TGTGCCAGTACCGCGAGAAGGGGATATGAGCAGTTCTTC
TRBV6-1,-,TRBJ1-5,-,CASIGQFNQPQHF,TGTGCCAGCATAGGGCAGTTTAATCAGCCCCAGCATTTT
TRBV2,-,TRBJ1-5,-,CASSGGRQNQPQHF,TGTGCCAGCAGTGGGGGACGGCAAAATCAGCCCCAGCATTTT
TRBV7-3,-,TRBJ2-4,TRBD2,CAGLKRGAKNIQYF,TGTGCCGGCCTGAAGCGGGGAGCCAAAAACATTCAGTACTTC
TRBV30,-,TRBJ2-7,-,CAWIPSGNYEQYF,TGTGCCTGGATTCCCAGCGGAAACTACGAGCAGTACTTC
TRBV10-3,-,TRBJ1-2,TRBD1,CAITQDRASGYTF,TGTGCCATCACCCAGGACAGGGCGAGTGGCTACACCTTC
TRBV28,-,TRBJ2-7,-,CASSLTGFEQYF,TGTGCCAGCAGTTTAACAGGGTTCGAGCAGTACTTC
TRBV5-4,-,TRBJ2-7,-,CASHRDAAYEQYF,TGTGCCAGTCACCGGGACGCCGCCTACGAGCAGTACTTC
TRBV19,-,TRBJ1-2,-,CASSLGTGTYGYTF,TGTGCCAGTAGTTTGGGTACAGGGACATATGGCTACACCTTC
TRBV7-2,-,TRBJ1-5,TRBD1,CASSQTGGNQPQHF,TGTGCCAGCAGCCAGACAGGGGGTAATCAGCCCCAGCATTTT
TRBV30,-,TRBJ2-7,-,CAWTPFGVMGEQYF,TGTGCCTGGACGCCATTTGGGGTAATGGGGGAGCAGTACTTC
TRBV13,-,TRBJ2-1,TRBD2,CASSFGTSRNNEQFF,TGTGCCAGCAGCTTTGGGACTAGCAGAAACAATGAGCAGTTCTTC
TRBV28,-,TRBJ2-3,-,CASTYSTDTQYF,TGTGCCAGCACCTATTCAACAGATACGCAGTATTTT
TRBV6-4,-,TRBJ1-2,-,CASSDQGASGYTF,TGTGCCAGCAGTGACCAGGGAGCGAGTGGCTACACCTTC
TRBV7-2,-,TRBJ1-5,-,CASSLVGGPQPQHF,TGTGCCAGCAGCTTAGTAGGGGGGCCGCAGCCCCAGCATTTT
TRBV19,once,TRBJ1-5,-,CASSGGGGNQPQHF,TGTGCCAGTAGTGGGGGGGGAGGCAATCAGCCCCAGCATTTT
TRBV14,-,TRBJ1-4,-,CASSPRTSYEKLFF,TGTGCCAGCAGCCCGCGGACAAGCTATGAAAAACTGTTTTTT
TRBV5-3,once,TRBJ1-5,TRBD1,CARSLDEGAHQQPQHF,TGTGCCAGAAGCTTGGACGAGGGGGCGCATCAACAGCCCCAGCATTTT
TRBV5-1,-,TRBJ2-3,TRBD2,CASSLEGSGRSDTQYF,TGCGCCAGCAGCTTGGAGGGTAGCGGGAGGTCAGATACGCAGTATTTT
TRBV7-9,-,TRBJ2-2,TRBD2,CASSSRALGTSGRTGELFF,TGTGCCAGCAGCTCCCGCGCCCTCGGGACTAGCGGGAGAACCGGGGAGCTGTTTTTT
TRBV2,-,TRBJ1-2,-,CASSGRQVHGYTF,TGTGCCAGCAGTGGCCGACAGGTCCATGGCTACACCTTC
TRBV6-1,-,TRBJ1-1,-,CASSEEKRQGRPWSTEAFF,TGTGCCAGCAGTGAAGAAAAACGGCAGGGGAGGCCTTGGAGCACTGAAGCTTTCTTT
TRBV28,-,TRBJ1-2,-,CASGGTRSWAYGYTF,TGTGCCAGTGGGGGGACCCGATCTTGGGCCTATGGCTACACCTTC
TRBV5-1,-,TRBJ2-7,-,CASSGGQHYEQYF,TGCGCCAGCAGCGGAGGACAGCACTACGAGCAGTACTTC
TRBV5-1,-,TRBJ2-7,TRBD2,CASSLEAGSYEQYF,TGCGCCAGCAGCTTGGAAGCGGGAAGCTACGAGCAGTACTTC
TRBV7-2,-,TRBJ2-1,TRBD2,CASSRGLAGSRGEQFF,TGTGCCAGCAGTCGGGGACTAGCGGGATCTAGGGGGGAGCAGTTCTTC
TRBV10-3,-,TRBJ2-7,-,CAISAPSFGEQYEQYF,TGTGCCATCAGCGCACCTTCTTTTGGGGAGCAATACGAGCAGTACTTC
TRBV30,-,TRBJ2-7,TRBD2,CAWSGRTRQDF,TGTGCCTGGAGTGGGCGGACTAGGCAGGACTTC
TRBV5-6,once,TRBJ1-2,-,CASSLPANYGYTF,TGTGCCAGCAGCTTGCCAGCTAACTATGGCTACACCTTC
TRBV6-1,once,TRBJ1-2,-,CASSEEALSNYGYTF,TGTGCCAGCAGTGAAGAGGCCCTCAGTAACTATGGCTACACCTTC
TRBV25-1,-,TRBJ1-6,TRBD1,CASSELLDRNSPLHF,TGTGCCAGCAGTGAATTATTGGACAGGAACTCACCCCTCCACTTT